This T cell receptor (beta chain) was captured in a study of T cells after yellow fever vaccination. The CDR3 is 12 amino acids. The trim removed 3 bases at V and 5 bases at J, leaving 2 bases unmatched. Germline CDR1 reads SQVTM; CDR2 reads ANQGSEA. Using its own MiXCR run on the 5' RACE reads, TCRdb lists one record per CDR3 protein. Among some 400,000 distinct CDR3 sequences listed, about 6% were seen once. The sample consisted of PBMCs, taken 5 days after the yellow fever booster vaccination. The clonotype was recovered from a young man who received the YFV17D yellow fever vaccine. V gene TRBV29-1 combines with J gene TRBJ2-3; 7 bases line up with TRBD1. As DNA, the CDR3 is TGCAGCGTTGACCGGGACAGAGATACGCAGTATTTT. This sequence encodes CSVDRDRDTQYF.